This is a list of T cell receptor beta chains from one sample in a study of PD-1 blockade in classical Hodgkin lymphoma. Using immunoSEQ multiplex PCR, the repertoire was profiled, and TCRdb retains in-frame clones only, with some absent. The table lists about 90,000 clones, roughly 89% of them singletons. Material: peripheral blood mononuclear cells (PBMCs), obtained before the second cycle of nivolumab. The receptors originated from a human donor with classical Hodgkin lymphoma. The CDR3 runs from the conserved cysteine through the conserved F or W. The D gene is left open where the match is weak.

J: TRBJ2-3; V: TRBV19; D: TRBD2; CDR3: CASSKTSGAFDTQYF; DNA: TGTGCCAGTAGTAAGACTAGCGGGGCCTTTGATACGCAGTATTTT
J: TRBJ1-2; V: TRBV7-3; D: TRBD1; CDR3: CASSLAGGQGYTF; DNA: TGTGCCAGCAGCTTAGCAGGGGGCCAGGGCTACACCTTC
J: TRBJ2-1; V: TRBV28; D: .; CDR3: CASRAGGPYNEQFF; DNA: TGTGCCAGCAGAGCGGGCGGGCCCTACAATGAGCAGTTCTTC
J: TRBJ2-7; V: TRBV10-2; D: .; CDR3: CASSDLRGDYEQYF; DNA: TGCGCCAGCAGTGACCTAAGGGGAGACTACGAGCAGTACTTC
J: TRBJ2-7; V: TRBV2; D: .; CDR3: CASSVLSDRSEQYF; DNA: TGTGCCAGCAGTGTGTTATCCGACAGAAGCGAGCAGTACTTC
J: TRBJ2-5; V: TRBV20-1; D: .; CDR3: CSATRETQYF; DNA: TGCAGTGCTACGAGGGAGACCCAGTACTTC
J: TRBJ2-7; V: TRBV27; D: .; CDR3: CASSFASAGLGEQYF; DNA: TGTGCCAGCAGTTTCGCCTCGGCAGGGTTGGGCGAGCAGTACTTC
J: TRBJ2-1; V: TRBV7-6; D: TRBD2; CDR3: CASSLGFFGLGETEQFF; DNA: TGTGCCAGCAGCTTAGGGTTCTTCGGACTAGGGGAGACTGAGCAGTTCTTC
J: TRBJ1-1; V: TRBV6-1; D: .; CDR3: CASSDHPRLWTFF; DNA: TGTGCCAGCAGTGATCACCCACGCTTATGGACTTTCTTT
J: TRBJ1-4; V: TRBV19; D: .; CDR3: CAAALGSEKLFF; DNA: TGTGCTGCAGCCCTGGGGAGTGAAAAACTGTTTTTT
J: TRBJ2-5; V: TRBV18; D: .; CDR3: CASSLQETQYF; DNA: TGTGCCAGCTCACTACAAGAGACCCAGTACTTC
J: TRBJ1-4; V: TRBV4-1; D: .; CDR3: CASSQDGAWGEKLFF; DNA: TGCGCCAGCAGCCAAGATGGGGCTTGGGGTGAAAAACTGTTTTTT
J: TRBJ2-1; V: TRBV7-9; D: TRBD2; CDR3: CASSLGEREGLDEQFF; DNA: TGTGCCAGCAGCTTAGGGGAGCGGGAGGGCCTGGATGAGCAGTTCTTC
J: TRBJ1-1; V: TRBV28; D: .; CDR3: CASSLPARADEAFF; DNA: TGTGCCAGCAGTTTACCCGCCCGGGCGGATGAAGCTTTCTTT